These 29 T cell receptor beta chains came from one sample sequenced in a study of Ad26.COV2.S vaccination and SARS-CoV-2 variants. TCRdb's copy holds only in-frame clones and misses some; the assay was immunoSEQ multiplex PCR. The table shows around 450,000 clones, with over 75% occurring only once. As for treatment: 15 to 20 received Ad26.COV2.S at low or high dose, single or two shots; 5 received placebo; per-sample allocation not given. Collection of the samples took place on day 63 after the first injection of vaccine or placebo. Sequencing was performed on peripheral blood, taken in a trial of Ad26.COV2.S vaccine versus placebo. Receptors originate from a person aged 18-60 years who received the Ad26.COV2.S COVID-19 vaccine or a placebo.

This sequence joins TRBV6-1 and TRBJ2-7, with TRBD1 as a possible D gene (6 bases). The ends were cut back, 2 bases at V and 6 bases at J, with 11 bases in the middle. CDR1 is MNHNS and CDR2 is SASEGT in the germline V gene. There are 13 residues in the CDR3. DNA of the CDR3: TGTGCCAGCAGTGAAAGGGGGTGGAGCGAGCAGTACTTC. This sequence encodes CASSERGWSEQYF.

V usage is TRBV18 and J usage is TRBJ2-7; D is undetermined. There are 11 residues in the CDR3. Trimming removed 6 bases at V and 5 bases at J, with 8 bases between. Germline V lookup: CDR1 KGHSH, CDR2 LQKENI. CDR3 protein: CASSHSDEQYF. CDR3 nucleotide sequence: TGTGCCAGCTCCCACAGTGACGAGCAGTACTTC.

This clone was seen a few times. The genes are TRBV7-2 and TRBJ2-5; TRBD2 matches 8 bases. CDR1 is SGHTA, CDR2 FQGNSA, per germline. V lost 5 bases and J lost 5; bases outside the gene matches: 16. This CDR3 comprises 17 residues. For the CDR3, the DNA is TGTGCCAGCAGCCCGCAAAGAACTAGCGGTGGGTGGGAGACCCAGTACTTC. This encodes CASSPQRTSGGWETQYF.

The rearrangement uses TRBV15 and TRBJ2-3; 8 bases fit TRBD2. The length of the CDR3 is 19 residues. In germline, CDR1 is LNHNV, CDR2 YYDKDF (reference sequence). Trimming cost V 0 bases and J 4 bases; bases outside gene matches: 15. In DNA form, the CDR3 reads TGTGCCACCAGCAGAGATATATTACGGCGGGGGGTTGGTTCAGATACGCAGTATTTT. It codes for CATSRDILRRGVGSDTQYF.

The chain couples TRBV18 to TRBJ2-3; the D gene is possibly TRBD2 (6 bases). V was clipped by 6 bases and J by 6 bases, with 10 bases between them. Per germline, CDR1 KGHSH and CDR2 LQKENI. The CDR3 runs 12 residues. CDR3 residues: CASSQREDTQYF. The CDR3 bases are TGTGCCAGCTCGCAACGGGAGGATACGCAGTATTTT. The variable domain in full, completed from reference TRBV18 and TRBJ2-3, reads NAGVMQNPRHLVRRRGQEARLRCSPMKGHSHVYWYRQLPEEGLKFMVYLQKENIIDESGMPKERFSAEFPKEGPSILRIQQVVRGDSAAYFCASSQREDTQYFGPGTRLTVL.

V usage is TRBV6-5 and J usage is TRBJ1-5; D gene ambiguous. V shed 6 bases and J shed 1 base, with 10 bases lying between them. CDR3 length equals 14 residues. Germline lookup yields CDR1 MNHEY and CDR2 SVGAGI. Written as DNA, the CDR3 is TGTGCCAGCAGCGGAGGGTCGAGCAATCAGCCCCAGCATTTT. As protein: CASSGGSSNQPQHF.

The chain has TRBV7-8 and TRBJ2-7, with no clear D. Germline V CDR1 and CDR2: SGHVS, FQNEAQ. CDR3 length: 13 residues. V dropped 1 base and J dropped 4 bases, with 8 bases sitting between them. The CDR3 loop reads CASSLVSSYEQYF. The CDR3 nucleotides are TGTGCCAGCAGCTTAGTTTCTTCTTACGAGCAGTACTTC.

The J gene is TRBJ2-7, the V gene TRBV4-1; no clear D. The CDR3 covers 14 residues. Trimming took off 0 bases at V and 1 base at J, with 7 bases between the two ends. Germline values: CDR1 MGHRA, CDR2 YSYEKL. The CDR3 DNA follows: TGCGCCAGCAGCCAAGAGACGGCTTCCTACGAGCAGTACTTC. Its protein product is CASSQETASYEQYF.

V gene TRBV19 combines with J gene TRBJ2-1, with 7 nucleotides matching TRBD2. CDR1 and CDR2 from the germline V gene are LNHDA and SQIVND (reference sequence). This CDR3 is built from 15 residues. Trimming took 3 bases from V and 12 from J; bases not matched to a gene: 14. CDR3 region: CASSMGLKRGLGQFF. The DNA of the CDR3 is TGTGCCAGTAGTATGGGACTAAAAAGGGGTTTGGGGCAGTTCTTC.

The rearrangement joins TRBV7-9 to TRBJ1-1; 7 bases are a match to TRBD1. The germline gives CDR1 SEHNR, CDR2 FQNEAQ (reference sequence). CDR3 length: 16 amino acids. V dropped 1 base and J dropped 1; count of bases not matched to a gene: 6. The CDR3 spells CASSLEYRDRNTEAFF. The DNA for the CDR3 is TGTGCCAGCAGCTTAGAGTATCGGGACAGGAACACTGAAGCTTTCTTT.

In DNA form, the CDR3 reads TGTGCCAGCAGCAGGTGGGACGGGGTGCTCCAAGAGACCCAGTACTTC. Translated: CASSRWDGVLQETQYF. This sequence joins TRBV5-5 and TRBJ2-5; D is perhaps TRBD1 or TRBD2 (5 bases each). Trimming pared 4 bases from V and 1 base from J, leaving 17 bases between. The germline CDR1 and CDR2 sequences are SGHKS and YYEKEE (reference sequence). The CDR3 totals 16 residues.

Here the CDR3 DNA reads TGTGCCAGCAGTGAAAGGGGAGGAGTTCAGCCCCAGCATTTT. Amino acids: CASSERGGVQPQHF. The chain is built from TRBV6-1 and TRBJ1-5, with a weak D call TRBD1 (5 bases). Trimming took 2 bases from V and 6 from J, leaving 11 bases between them. Germline CDR1 is MNHNS and CDR2 is SASEGT. The CDR3 is made up of 14 amino acids.

This chain links TRBV19 with TRBJ2-7; no clear D. Per the germline V gene, CDR1 is LNHDA and CDR2 is SQIVND (reference sequence). The V gene lost 1 base and the J gene lost 4 bases, with 11 bases spanning the gap. The CDR3 has 14 amino acids. CDR3 coding DNA: TGTGCCAGTAGTATAGGGCCAGAGAATTACGAGCAGTACTTC. Translating it yields CASSIGPENYEQYF.

The chain carries TRBV7-2 and TRBJ2-1; D uncertain. This CDR3 region has 12 residues. The germline V gene encodes CDR1 SGHTA and CDR2 FQGNSA. Trimming removed 6 bases at V and 5 bases at J, with 8 bases between. The CDR3 DNA is TGTGCCAGCAGTATTAGGGACAATGAGCAGTTCTTC. Amino acid sequence: CASSIRDNEQFF.

The chain recombines TRBV7-9 with TRBJ1-1; the D is unclear. Germline V CDR1 and CDR2: SEHNR, FQNEAQ (reference sequence). The CDR3 sequence is 14 residues long. V was trimmed by 2 bases and J by 3 bases, leaving 10 bases between them. CDR3 DNA: TGTGCCAGCAGCTTATTACAATCGGACACTGAAGCTTTCTTT. It encodes CASSLLQSDTEAFF.

This sequence joins TRBV7-9 and TRBJ2-7; 7 bases line up with TRBD1. V shed 8 bases, J shed 4 bases, and the junction held 17 bases outside the gene matches. Germline V gene sequence: CDR1 SEHNR, CDR2 FQNEAQ (reference sequence). This CDR3 has 16 amino acids. The CDR3 sequence: CASDSLDNRGFYEQYF. The CDR3 bases are TGTGCCAGCGACAGCTTAGATAACAGGGGATTTTACGAGCAGTACTTC. Based on the CDR3 plus reference TRBV7-9 and TRBJ2-7, the full variable domain is DTGVSQNPRHKITKRGQNVTFRCDPISEHNRLYWYRQTLGQGPEFLTYFQNEAQLEKSRLLSDRFSAERPKGSFSTLEIQRTEQGDSAMYLCASDSLDNRGFYEQYFGPGTRLTVT.

V gene TRBV30 combines with J gene TRBJ1-5; the match to TRBD1 covers 9 bases. The CDR3 covers 17 residues. Germline V CDR1 and CDR2: GTSNPN, SVGIG (reference sequence). V lost 1 base to trimming and J lost 1 base; unmatched junction nucleotides: 8. The CDR3 bases are TGTGCCTGGAGTGGGACAGGGGATGGCTGGAGCAATCAGCCCCAGCATTTT. Translated: CAWSGTGDGWSNQPQHF.

The rearrangement joins TRBV9 to TRBJ2-7; weak D call: TRBD1 (5 bases). V gave up 4 bases and J gave up 1 base, with 12 bases separating them. The CDR3 is 14 amino acids. In germline, CDR1 is SGDLS, CDR2 YYNGEE. The DNA for the CDR3 is TGTGCCAGCAGCCAGAACGACAGATCCTACGAGCAGTACTTC. It translates to CASSQNDRSYEQYF.

The sample holds one count of this clone. The sample contains more than one DNA sequence encoding this CDR3. The J gene is TRBJ2-5, the V gene TRBV12-3 or TRBV12-4; D might be TRBD1 (6 bases). V shed 5 bases and J shed 3 bases, with 10 bases lying between them. This CDR3 region has 13 residues. DNA of the CDR3: TGTGCCAGCAGTCTCGGACAGAAAGAGACCCAGTACTTC. This sequence encodes CASSLGQKETQYF.

The chain links TRBV3-1 (or the pseudogene TRBV3-2) to TRBJ2-1; D may be TRBD2 (5 bases). V lost 0 bases and J 6 bases, leaving 9 bases between the germline ends. The V gene's germline CDR1 is LGHDT and CDR2 YNNKEL (reference sequence). The CDR3 consists of 14 residues. The CDR3 DNA reads TGTGCCAGCAGCCAAGATCCTAGCCTCAATGAGCAGTTCTTC. Translation gives CASSQDPSLNEQFF.

The CDR3 DNA reads as TGTGCCAGCAGCTTTGGGACTTTGAGGACAGATACGCAGTATTTT. It yields the protein CASSFGTLRTDTQYF. V gene TRBV5-4 combines with J gene TRBJ2-3; D may be TRBD2 (6 bases). The CDR3 is 15 residues long. The V end lost 2 bases, the J end lost 3 bases, and 13 bases lay between the germline ends. Germline CDR1 reads SGHNT; CDR2 reads YYREEE (reference sequence).

V usage is TRBV13 and J usage is TRBJ2-1; 16 bases are shared with TRBD2. The J segment lost 4 bases and the V segment lost 4 bases, leaving 13 bases of the junction unmatched. The germline V gene has CDR1 PRHDT and CDR2 FYEKMQ (reference sequence). The CDR3 consists of 20 residues. The CDR3 DNA follows: TGTGCCAGCAGCTCTCACCGAAGCGGGACTAGCGGGGGGGCGTACAATGAGCAGTTCTTC. This gives the protein CASSSHRSGTSGGAYNEQFF.

The chain couples TRBV5-1 to TRBJ1-2; no firm D call. Germline loops: CDR1 SGHRS, CDR2 YFSETQ. This CDR3 is 14 amino acids long. Deletions cut 0 bases from V and 8 bases from J, with 14 bases between. The CDR3 loop reads CASSLELGMKGYTF. CDR3 bases: TGCGCCAGCAGCTTGGAACTCGGGATGAAAGGCTACACCTTC.

The chain links TRBV7-9 to TRBJ1-4; a weak D match, TRBD1 (5 bases). The germline V gene encodes CDR1 SEHNR and CDR2 FQNEAQ (reference sequence). The CDR3 is made up of 15 amino acids. V gave up 2 bases and J gave up 0 bases, with 7 bases separating them. The CDR3 spells CASSLPGTTNEKLFF. Here the CDR3 DNA reads TGTGCCAGCAGCTTACCAGGGACAACTAATGAAAAACTGTTTTTT.

The genes are TRBV5-4 and TRBJ2-2, with D perhaps TRBD1 (6 bases). Trimming left V 1 base short and J 1 base short, with 11 bases between. This CDR3 contains 16 residues. CDR1 SGHNT and CDR2 YYREEE come from the germline V gene (reference sequence). CDR3 loop: CASSLFGRGNTGELFF. Written as DNA, the CDR3 is TGTGCCAGCAGCTTGTTTGGCAGGGGGAACACCGGGGAGCTGTTTTTT.

The gene calls are TRBV28 and TRBJ2-1; 9 positions agree with TRBD1. The CDR3 covers 18 residues. The junction had 9 bases not matched to a gene; V was cut back by 1 base and J by 2 bases. Germline assignment: CDR1 MDHEN and CDR2 SYDVKM. The CDR3 reads CASSLYPPGDRAYNEQFF. DNA for the CDR3: TGTGCCAGCAGTTTATATCCCCCCGGGGACAGGGCCTACAATGAGCAGTTCTTC.

V and J are TRBV5-1 and TRBJ2-7, with 8 positions matching TRBD1. Germline V CDR1 and CDR2: SGHRS, YFSETQ. The V gene end was trimmed by 4 bases and the J gene end by 3 bases; junction bases not matched to a gene: 6. This CDR3 is 14 amino acids long. The CDR3 region is CASSQGQADYEQYF. The CDR3 region has the DNA TGCGCCAGCAGCCAGGGACAGGCGGACTACGAGCAGTACTTC.

The V and J genes are TRBV21-1 and TRBJ2-4; the table's D call, TRBD2, was not checked against the DNA. TRBV21-1 is tagged as a pseudogene. The CDR3 is made up of 15 amino acids. The CDR3 loop is CASSKERKGDYIQYF. CDR3 coding DNA: TGTGCCAGCAGCAAAGAACGGAAAGGAGATTACATTCAGTACTTC.

V usage is TRBV7-2 and J usage is TRBJ2-7; 11 bases are a match to TRBD2. In germline, CDR1 is SGHTA, CDR2 FQGNSA. Germline trimming cut 1 base from V and 2 bases from J; bases unmatched to any gene: 1. This CDR3 region has 15 residues. This chain's CDR3 is CASSLVAGGTYEQYF. The CDR3 coding sequence is TGTGCCAGCAGCTTAGTAGCGGGGGGGACCTACGAGCAGTACTTC.